One sample yielded the 22 T cell receptor beta chains listed below, sequenced in a study of blood T cell repertoires in COVID-19. Profiled with immunoSEQ multiplex PCR; TCRdb holds only in-frame clones, not every one. The sample includes 200,000 to 250,000 clones, more than 75% of them seen just once. The sample was PBMCs or T cells enriched from blood (not recorded which). Receptors were obtained from a man aged 25-45 years with acute COVID-19.

The chain is built from TRBV19 and TRBJ1-5; D may be TRBD1 (6 bases). Trimming removed 6 bases at V and 4 bases at J, with 19 bases between. Germline assignment: CDR1 LNHDA and CDR2 SQIVND (reference sequence). CDR3 length: 16 amino acids. The CDR3 protein is CASSLGAGTSNQPQHF. The CDR3 region has the DNA TGTGCCAGTAGCCTTGGGGCCGGGACAAGTAATCAGCCCCAGCATTTT.

The chain is built from TRBV6-1 and TRBJ1-2, with D unresolved. Germline V gene lookup returns CDR1 MNHNS and CDR2 SASEGT. CDR3 size: 14 residues. Trimming left V 3 bases short and J 4 bases short, with 12 bases between. The CDR3 loop is CASSDDTVGYGYTF. The CDR3 bases are TGTGCCAGCAGTGACGACACTGTGGGCTATGGCTACACCTTC.

This chain connects TRBV3-1 (or the pseudogene TRBV3-2) to TRBJ1-5; D not certain. The V gene's germline CDR1 is LGHDT and CDR2 YNNKEL (reference sequence). The CDR3 covers 15 residues. V was shortened by 4 bases and J by 0 bases, with 10 bases between the two germline ends. The CDR3 region has the DNA TGTGCCAGCAGCCTCACATGGGCTAGCAATCAGCCCCAGCATTTT. Residues: CASSLTWASNQPQHF.

The V gene is TRBV6-6, the J gene TRBJ2-7; 12 bases match TRBD1. Unmatched junction bases numbered 11, after V lost 5 bases and J lost 0 bases. In germline, CDR1 is MNHNY, CDR2 SVGAGI (reference sequence). The CDR3 length is 18 residues. The CDR3 DNA sequence: TGTGCCAGCAGTCTGGGACAGGGGGCGGGGAGCGGCTCCTACGAGCAGTACTTC. Its translation is CASSLGQGAGSGSYEQYF.

The chain has TRBV10-3 and TRBJ2-5; TRBD2 matches at 11 bases. Per the germline V gene, CDR1 is ENHRY and CDR2 is SYGVKD. V lost 4 bases, J lost 2 bases, and 9 bases stayed unmatched. The CDR3 sequence is 17 residues long. The DNA for the CDR3 is TGTGCCATCAGTGCCTCGGGGATAGCGGGGGGGCAAGAGACCCAGTACTTC. Translated: CAISASGIAGGQETQYF.

This rearrangement joins TRBV11-2 to TRBJ2-3, with D perhaps TRBD2 (6 bases). V was shortened by 5 bases and J by 3 bases, with 15 bases between the two germline ends. CDR1 and CDR2 from the germline V gene are SGHAT and FQNNGV. The CDR3 extends over 15 amino acids. The CDR3 sequence: CASSPRGLSTDTQYF. DNA for the CDR3: TGTGCCAGCAGCCCCCGAGGACTAAGTACAGATACGCAGTATTTT.

The gene calls are TRBV7-9 and TRBJ1-4; no clear D gene. Between the trimmed V and J ends, which lost 5 bases and 0 bases, there was a span of 10 bases. Germline V CDR1 and CDR2: SEHNR, FQNEAQ (reference sequence). This CDR3 comprises 15 residues. The CDR3 here is CASSPPGATNEKLFF. As DNA, the CDR3 is TGTGCCAGCAGCCCCCCGGGAGCAACTAATGAAAAACTGTTTTTT.

The V and J genes are TRBV12-3 or TRBV12-4 and TRBJ1-2, with D possibly TRBD1 on 6 matching bases. This CDR3 region has 13 residues. The V end lost 6 bases, the J end lost 6 bases, and 14 bases lay between the germline ends. The CDR3 DNA is TGTGCCAGCAGCCACAGGGTAGGGGATGGCTACACCTTC. Translating gives CASSHRVGDGYTF.

The J gene is TRBJ2-1, the V gene TRBV5-1; 12 bases line up with TRBD2. The CDR3 extends over 22 amino acids. Germline CDR1 SGHRS, CDR2 YFSETQ. With V trimmed by 4 bases and J by 0 bases, 20 bases remained unmatched. Written as DNA, the CDR3 is TGCGCCAGCAGCCCCGACCTCTCTCTAGCGGGGGGGCTTAGGAGCTCCTACAATGAGCAGTTCTTC. This translates into CASSPDLSLAGGLRSSYNEQFF.

This clone has more than one count but fewer than ten. V is TRBV7-6 and J is TRBJ2-7; 8 bases are shared with TRBD1. Germline V gene lookup returns CDR1 SGHVS and CDR2 FNYEAQ. This CDR3 contains 15 residues. With V trimmed by 6 bases and J by 3 bases, 10 bases remained unmatched. The CDR3 nucleotides read TGTGCCAGCAGTCCAGGACAGGGACCCATCTACGAGCAGTACTTC. Translated, it gives CASSPGQGPIYEQYF.

The chain is built from TRBV7-9 and TRBJ2-5, with D perhaps TRBD1 (5 bases). The CDR3 covers 13 residues. CDR1 is SEHNR and CDR2 is FQNEAQ in the germline V gene (reference sequence). Trimming stripped 5 bases from V and 5 bases from J, with 12 bases between. The CDR3 sequence: CASSLQGLETQYF. In nucleotides, the CDR3 is TGTGCCAGCAGCCTCCAGGGTCTGGAGACCCAGTACTTC.

The chain carries TRBV4-1 and TRBJ2-2; the match to TRBD2 covers 11 bases. V lost 4 bases and J lost 4; bases outside the gene matches: 8. The CDR3 loop spans 17 amino acids. Looked up from germline, CDR1 is MGHRA and CDR2 is YSYEKL. The CDR3 DNA is TGCGCCAGCAGCCCGGGACTAGCGGTGACCCTCACCGGGGAGCTGTTTTTT. This gives the protein CASSPGLAVTLTGELFF.

J is TRBJ1-1 and V is TRBV11-2; D not certain. This CDR3 region has 14 residues. Trimming left V 5 bases short and J 1 base short, with 11 bases between. Germline V gene lookup returns CDR1 SGHAT and CDR2 FQNNGV. This chain's CDR3 is CASSPPRGNTEAFF. Written as DNA, the CDR3 is TGTGCCAGCAGCCCCCCGCGGGGGAACACTGAAGCTTTCTTT.

The chain carries TRBV10-3 and TRBJ2-3; 11 bases map to TRBD1. Germline values: CDR1 ENHRY, CDR2 SYGVKD. The V segment lost 5 bases and the J segment 6 bases; nucleotides outside the gene matches: 1. This CDR3 spans 13 amino acids. Here the CDR3 reads CAISRDRGDTQYF. For the CDR3, the DNA is TGTGCCATCAGTCGGGACAGGGGGGATACGCAGTATTTT.

This chain joins TRBV5-1 and TRBJ1-5; 9 bases agree with TRBD1. Germline trimming cut 3 bases from V and 3 bases from J; bases unmatched to any gene: 4. Germline CDR1 reads SGHRS; CDR2 reads YFSETQ. There are 15 residues in the CDR3. CDR3 DNA sequence: TGCGCCAGCAGCTGGGGGACAGGGAACAATCAGCCCCAGCATTTT. Its protein product is CASSWGTGNNQPQHF.

This clone showed up many times. The chain is built from TRBV7-9 and TRBJ2-3, with D uncertain. V shed 8 bases and J shed 3 bases, with 21 bases lying between them. Germline CDR1 SEHNR, CDR2 FQNEAQ (reference sequence). The CDR3 sequence is 16 residues long. The CDR3 DNA follows: TGTGCCAGCGGGCCTGGGCGCCAAATTTCAACAGATACGCAGTATTTT. Amino acid sequence: CASGPGRQISTDTQYF.

The rearrangement uses TRBV2 and TRBJ2-1, with 7 bases identical to TRBD2. The germline V gene encodes CDR1 SNHLY and CDR2 FYNNEI. This CDR3 contains 13 residues. Trimming took 8 bases from V and 6 from J; bases not matched to a gene: 7. The CDR3 region is CASALADFNEQFF. The CDR3 DNA reads as TGTGCCAGCGCCCTAGCGGACTTCAATGAGCAGTTCTTC.

This sequence joins TRBV4-1 and TRBJ1-4, with D possibly being TRBD1 (5 bases). Germline V gene data show CDR1 as MGHRA and CDR2 as YSYEKL. The CDR3 consists of 15 residues. V lost 0 bases and J 8 bases, leaving 13 bases between the germline ends. The CDR3 bases are TGCGCCAGCAGCCAAGACGGCGGGGGACGCGAAAAACTGTTTTTT. This encodes CASSQDGGGREKLFF.

The rearrangement links TRBV5-1 to TRBJ2-5, with 10 bases aligning to TRBD2. The ends lost 4 bases at V and 5 bases at J; junction bases unmatched: 5. CDR1 is SGHRS and CDR2 is YFSETQ in the germline V gene. The CDR3 runs to 14 residues. The CDR3 DNA sequence: TGCGCCAGCAGCCGTAGCGGGGGGCAGGAGACCCAGTACTTC. Its translation: CASSRSGGQETQYF.

The V call is TRBV30, the J call TRBJ1-6, with a weak D call TRBD1 (5 bases). Per the germline V gene, CDR1 is GTSNPN and CDR2 is SVGIG (reference sequence). V lost 2 bases and J 6 bases, leaving 11 bases between the germline ends. This CDR3 is built from 14 residues. The CDR3 loop is CAWSPGTGNSPLHF. The CDR3 DNA reads TGTGCCTGGAGTCCGGGGACTGGTAATTCACCCCTCCACTTT.

This chain links TRBV5-5 with TRBJ2-2; possibly TRBD1 for D (6 bases). The V end lost 4 bases, the J end lost 0 bases, and 13 bases lay between the germline ends. The CDR3 runs 16 residues. In germline, CDR1 is SGHKS, CDR2 YYEKEE (reference sequence). CDR3 nucleotide sequence: TGTGCCAGCAGCCTAGCCGGGACACCGAACACCGGGGAGCTGTTTTTT. This translates into CASSLAGTPNTGELFF.

The chain recombines TRBV3-1 (or the pseudogene TRBV3-2) with TRBJ2-7; D is possibly TRBD2 (6 bases). The V end lost 0 bases, the J end lost 5 bases, and 11 bases lay between the germline ends. The V gene's germline CDR1 is LGHDT and CDR2 YNNKEL (reference sequence). The CDR3 consists of 14 residues. CDR3 in amino acids: CASSQDWAGNEQYF. CDR3 in DNA: TGTGCCAGCAGCCAAGATTGGGCGGGGAACGAGCAGTACTTC.